The following is a TCR beta chain sequence with its context. Its antigen is not identified. This entry is derived from a study of T cells after yellow fever vaccination. Whole-study findings and limits: In post-booster samples, most primary-vaccination clones reappeared (approximately 97% CD4, 88% CD8).

In TCRdb, the 5' RACE reads were re-called with MiXCR into one record per CDR3 protein. The table has roughly 500,000 distinct CDR3 sequences, about 19% seen once. Material: PBMCs, obtained 15 days after the yellow fever booster vaccination. The clonotype comes from a man aged 30-40 years who received the YFV17D yellow fever vaccine.

CDR3: CSAGRTVQETQYF. The CDR3 region has the DNA TGCAGTGCTGGCAGGACAGTTCAAGAGACCCAGTACTTC. The chain links TRBV20-1 to TRBJ2-5; a possible D gene is TRBD1 (6 bases). The CDR3 runs 13 residues. Germline CDR1 reads DFQATT; CDR2 reads SNEGSKA (reference sequence). Trimming shortened V by 5 bases and J by 2 bases, and 12 bases separated the two germline ends.